This T cell receptor (beta chain) was identified during a study of blood T cell repertoires in COVID-19. Study overall: The samples span acute and convalescent COVID-19 from the United States, Italy and Spain.

This clone has only a few counts. This CDR3 is 15 amino acids long. Per germline, CDR1 SGHTA and CDR2 FQGNSA. Losses at the gene ends were 5 bases for V and 10 bases for J; bases not matched to a gene: 14. Per the original data handling: Amplifying reference gene primers gave estimates of nucleated cell counts. The table came from immunoSEQ multiplex PCR; TCRdb's copy has only in-frame clones and leaves some out. The V and J calls and clone size are taken from that table; D and trimming were inferred from the DNA. This table holds about 83,000 clones, about 76% found once. The receptor was derived from a woman of 80 years or more with active or convalescent COVID-19. Material: peripheral blood. The rearrangement links TRBV7-2 to TRBJ1-5, with 7 bases aligning to TRBD1. The CDR3: CASSPVGQAWDPQHF. The CDR3 nucleotides read TGTGCCAGCAGCCCAGTCGGACAGGCATGGGATCCCCAGCATTTT.